These 6 T cell receptor beta chains were all obtained from the same sample, sequenced in a study of human T cells and chemical hapten exposure. Using its own MiXCR run on the RACE reads, TCRdb lists one record per CDR3 protein. This sample carries more than 90,000 distinct CDR3 sequences, over 9.5% of them seen once, and the ten largest clones take approximately 2.2%. Regarding time point: patch test 1, 2 weeks after DPC sensitization. Treatment given: therapeutic diphenylcyclopropenone sensitization with weekly scalp DPC. The specimen was whole blood, collected in connection with sensitization to the hapten diphenylcyclopropenone (DPC). The receptors originated from a man aged 35-49 years with alopecia areata. Some clones in this sample may be carry-over from other donors' samples.

This clonotype was recorded many times. V is TRBV29-1 and J is TRBJ2-1, with TRBD2 matching over 12 bases. Per the germline V gene, CDR1 is SQVTM and CDR2 is ANQGSEA. The length of the CDR3 is 14 residues. V shed 3 bases and J 9 bases; nucleotides not matched to a gene: 6. CDR3 DNA sequence: TGCAGCGTTGAGGCTAGCGGGAGGGTTTCTGAGCAGTTCTTC. Protein: CSVEASGRVSEQFF.

The rearrangement uses TRBV6-2 or TRBV6-3 and TRBJ2-1; tentatively, D is TRBD1 or TRBD2 (5 bases each). The V end was cut by 5 bases, the J end by 1 base, with 18 bases between. CDR3 length: 17 residues. Germline CDR1 is MNHEY and CDR2 is SVGEGT. This CDR3 reads CASSEYRGIGSYNEQFF. CDR3 bases: TGTGCCAGCAGTGAATATCGGGGCATTGGGTCCTACAATGAGCAGTTCTTC.

This sequence joins TRBV14 and TRBJ2-2; 10 bases align to TRBD2. V gave up 1 base and J gave up 6 bases; unmatched junction bases: 14. The V gene's germline CDR1 is SGHDN and CDR2 FVKESK. CDR3 length equals 19 residues. The DNA for the CDR3 is TGTGCCAGCAGCCAAGTAGCGGGAGGTCCCCCCGCGGGCGCCGGGGAGCTGTTTTTT. It encodes CASSQVAGGPPAGAGELFF.

The CDR3: CASSYVAGGPSEQYF. CDR3 nucleotides: TGTGCCAGCAGTTACGTAGCGGGAGGGCCAAGCGAGCAGTACTTC. The chain has TRBV6-5 and TRBJ2-7, with 11 positions matching TRBD2. With V trimmed by 2 bases and J by 6 bases, 6 bases remained unmatched. CDR1 is MNHEY, CDR2 SVGAGI, per germline. The CDR3 runs to 15 residues.

This clonotype appeared a few times. This chain joins TRBV3-1 and TRBJ2-6, with no clear D. V was cut by 3 bases and J by 0 bases, with 3 bases left in between. Germline values: CDR1 LGHDT, CDR2 YNNKEL (reference sequence). CDR3 length: 14 residues. CDR3 nucleotides: TGTGCCAGCAGCCAGAACTCTGGGGCCAACGTCCTGACTTTC. This sequence encodes CASSQNSGANVLTF. Complete variable domain (other parts from reference TRBV3-1 and TRBJ2-6): DTAVSQTPKYLVTQMGNDKSIKCEQNLGHDTMYWYKQDSKKFLKIMFSYNNKELIINETVPNRFSPKSPDKAHLNLHINSLELGDSAVYFCASSQNSGANVLTFGAGSRLTVL.

This clonotype was counted many times. The chain combines TRBV7-9 with TRBJ1-1; D is unresolved. Trimming took off 10 bases at V and 1 base at J, with 13 bases between the two ends. Germline CDR1 reads SEHNR; CDR2 reads FQNEAQ (reference sequence). The CDR3 extends over 13 amino acids. CDR3 sequence (DNA): TGTGCCACGGACCTAGTGGCGAACACTGAAGCTTTCTTT. Translation gives CATDLVANTEAFF. The entire variable domain, with the rest obtained from reference TRBV7-9 and TRBJ1-1, is as follows: DTGVSQNPRHKITKRGQNVTFRCDPISEHNRLYWYRQTLGQGPEFLTYFQNEAQLEKSRLLSDRFSAERPKGSFSTLEIQRTEQGDSAMYLCATDLVANTEAFFGQGTRLTVV.